This is a list of T cell receptor beta chains from one sample in a study of neurological immune-mediated disorders. MiXCR, run by TCRdb on the 5' RACE reads, gives a single entry per CDR3 protein. Of about 24,000 distinct CDR3 sequences detected, less than 15% appear once; the ten largest clones hold roughly 5%. The specimen sequenced was CD4+ T cells from blood. Receptor source: a female donor with HTLV-1-associated myelopathy (HAM/TSP). The CDR3 runs from the conserved cysteine through the conserved F or W. The D gene is left open where the match is weak. Size is stated as once, few, many, or a class for an expanded clone.

d_gene: TRBD2; v_gene: TRBV6-5; j_gene: TRBJ2-3; abundance: many; CDR3nt: TGTGCCAGCAGTTCCCGGGACTACCTCGACACAGATACGCAGTATTTT; CDR3aa: CASSSRDYLDTDTQYF
d_gene: NA; v_gene: TRBV10-3; j_gene: TRBJ1-1; abundance: medium-sized; CDR3nt: TGTGCCATCAGTACAACGTTATCGAACACTGAAGCTTTCTTT; CDR3aa: CAISTTLSNTEAFF
d_gene: NA; v_gene: TRBV10-3; j_gene: TRBJ2-3; abundance: many; CDR3nt: TGTGCCATCAGACCGACTAGTAGCCGATACACAGATACGCAGTATTTT; CDR3aa: CAIRPTSSRYTDTQYF
d_gene: TRBD1; v_gene: TRBV20-1; j_gene: TRBJ2-4; abundance: many; CDR3nt: TGCAGTGCTACGGATACAGGGGATAGGGCCAAAAACATTCAGTACTTC; CDR3aa: CSATDTGDRAKNIQYF
d_gene: TRBD1; v_gene: TRBV29-1; j_gene: TRBJ1-2; abundance: many; CDR3nt: TGCAGCGTTGAAGATAGGACAGGGTATGGCTACACCTTC; CDR3aa: CSVEDRTGYGYTF
d_gene: NA; v_gene: TRBV11-3; j_gene: TRBJ2-3; abundance: many; CDR3nt: TGTGCCAGCACGAGCGAGCCCACAGATACGCAGTATTTT; CDR3aa: CASTSEPTDTQYF
d_gene: TRBD2; v_gene: TRBV20-1; j_gene: TRBJ2-7; abundance: many; CDR3nt: TGCAGTGCTAGAGATTTGAAGGCGGGAGGGCCGTCCTACGAGCAGTACTTC; CDR3aa: CSARDLKAGGPSYEQYF
d_gene: NA; v_gene: TRBV9; j_gene: TRBJ2-2; abundance: many; CDR3nt: TGTGCCAGCAGCGTCCGGGACCTAAACACCGGGGAGCTGTTTTTT; CDR3aa: CASSVRDLNTGELFF
d_gene: NA; v_gene: TRBV6-2/TRBV6-3; j_gene: TRBJ2-3; abundance: many; CDR3nt: TGTGCCAGCAGTTACCTGCCCGGACGAGATACGCAGTATTTT; CDR3aa: CASSYLPGRDTQYF
d_gene: NA; v_gene: TRBV5-6; j_gene: TRBJ1-6; abundance: many; CDR3nt: TGTGCCAGCAGCTTGTGGGGGAGGACAGAGACATCACCCCTCCACTTT; CDR3aa: CASSLWGRTETSPLHF